The text below deals with one T cell receptor beta chain. CDR1 MNHEY and CDR2 SVGAGI come from the germline V gene. J lost 5 bases, V lost 2 bases, and 4 bases had no gene match. The CDR3 sequence is 15 residues long. Clones were read by immunoSEQ multiplex PCR, and TCRdb kept only the in-frame ones, dropping some. The data contain more than 55,000 clones, 86% of them singletons. The data stem from a study of blood T cell repertoires in COVID-19. Across the whole study: T cells, B-cell-depleted T cells, or PBMCs supplied cDNA or gDNA.

The origin of this receptor is a man over 45 with active COVID-19. The gene calls are TRBV6-5 and TRBJ2-3; 10 nucleotides agree with TRBD2. Sequencing was done on a sample of peripheral blood. As DNA, the CDR3 is TGTGCCAGCAGTTACGCGCCTAGCGGGAGAGATACGCAGTATTTT. Translation: CASSYAPSGRDTQYF.